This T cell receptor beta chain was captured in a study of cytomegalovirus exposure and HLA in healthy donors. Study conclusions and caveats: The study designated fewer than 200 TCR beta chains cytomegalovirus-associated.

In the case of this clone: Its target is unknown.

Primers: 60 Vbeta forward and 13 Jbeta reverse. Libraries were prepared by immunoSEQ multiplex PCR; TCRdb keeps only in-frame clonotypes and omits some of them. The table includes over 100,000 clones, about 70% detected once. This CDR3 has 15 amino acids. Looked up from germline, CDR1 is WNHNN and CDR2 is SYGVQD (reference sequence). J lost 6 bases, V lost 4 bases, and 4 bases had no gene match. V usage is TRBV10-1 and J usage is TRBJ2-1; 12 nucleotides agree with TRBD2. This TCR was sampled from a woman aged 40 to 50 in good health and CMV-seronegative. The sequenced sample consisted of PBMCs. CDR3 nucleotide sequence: TGCGCCAGCAGTGGAACTAGCGGGGGGTCCAATGAGCAGTTCTTC. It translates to CASSGTSGGSNEQFF.